The 26 T cell receptor beta chains in this list originate from one sample, sequenced in a study of blood T cells in healthy people across ages. Using a J-beta primer mix together with a sample-barcoded 5' primer, a second PCR was run for about 6 to 11 cycles. TCRdb fed the 5' RACE reads into MiXCR, producing one record per CDR3 protein. The repertoire holds over a million distinct CDR3 sequences, with less than 25% as singletons. The same specimen was also included in a second study, on T cells of mothers and their children.

The material sequenced was blood. Receptor source: a girl aged 2-10 years in good health.

The chain recombines TRBV28 with TRBJ2-5; 9 bases map to TRBD1. The V and J ends lost 5 bases and 5 bases, in that order; junction bases with no gene match: 6. The CDR3 covers 14 residues. The germline CDR1 and CDR2 sequences are MDHEN and SYDVKM. CDR3 sequence (DNA): TGTGCCAGCAGTCACAGGGGGCGTTGGGAGACCCAGTACTTC. Protein product: CASSHRGRWETQYF.

The rearrangement links TRBV10-3 to TRBJ2-7, with 8 bases identical to TRBD1. The V segment lost 2 bases and the J segment 1 base; nucleotides outside the gene matches: 1. The germline CDR1 and CDR2 sequences are ENHRY and SYGVKD. The CDR3 runs 14 residues. The CDR3 here is CAISERQGSYEQYF. CDR3 bases: TGTGCCATCAGTGAGAGACAGGGGTCCTACGAGCAGTACTTC.

This chain joins TRBV11-1 and TRBJ2-1; 7 bases fit TRBD2. With V trimmed by 1 base and J by 14 bases, 5 bases remained unmatched. CDR1 and CDR2 (germline): SGHAT, FQDESV (reference sequence). The CDR3 consists of 12 residues. The CDR3 DNA follows: TGTGCCAGCAGCTTAGGCGGGGGAGTGGAGTTCTTC. It yields the protein CASSLGGGVEFF.

V is TRBV2 and J is TRBJ1-3; D is undetermined. This CDR3 comprises 14 residues. The germline V and J ends were trimmed by 3 bases and 4 bases, with 10 bases remaining between them. Germline V lookup: CDR1 SNHLY, CDR2 FYNNEI. Written as DNA, the CDR3 is TGTGCCAGCAGTGAGTGGACCCCCGGAAACACCATATATTTT. As protein: CASSEWTPGNTIYF.

There are a few counts of this clonotype. This chain uses TRBV28 with TRBJ2-5; D possibly corresponds to TRBD2 (5 bases). With the DNA end fitting TRBJ2-7 better, the J assignment may be wrong. Germline loops: CDR1 MDHEN, CDR2 SYDVKM. The CDR3 contains 13 residues. CDR3 in DNA: TGTGCCATAGCAGTTTTTGGAGGAGGCGAGCAGTACTTC. This encodes CAIAVFGGGEQYF.

This clonotype was seen only a few times. The CDR3 region has the DNA TGTGCCAGCAGCTTAGTGACCCTGCCTGAAGCTTTCTTT. Translated, it gives CASSLVTLPEAFF. V is TRBV7-9 and J is TRBJ1-1; the D is unclear. Germline loops: CDR1 SEHNR, CDR2 FQNEAQ (reference sequence). The CDR3 sequence is 13 residues long. The V gene lost 1 base and the J gene lost 6 bases, with 9 bases spanning the gap.

This clonotype was picked up a small number of times. The rearrangement joins TRBV29-1 to TRBJ2-5, with D possibly being TRBD2 (6 bases). With the DNA end fitting TRBJ2-7 better, the J assignment may be wrong. The CDR3 has 16 amino acids. The germline gives CDR1 SQVTM, CDR2 ANQGSEA. This CDR3 is CSVEVLTRIASYEQYF. The CDR3 DNA is TGCAGCGTTGAAGTTCTGACTAGAATTGCGTCTTACGAGCAGTACTTC.

Worth noting for this clonotype: An end of the junction differs from the germline gene, which may be a read error. The J gene is TRBJ2-5, the V gene TRBV5-8, with D uncertain. CDR3 length equals 16 residues. Germline CDR1 reads SGHTS; CDR2 reads YDEGEE. The CDR3 reads CASSFFGFSGQETQYF. The DNA for the CDR3 is TGCGCCAGCAGCTTTTTTGGGTTCTCGGGTCAAGAGACCCAGTACTTC.

This clonotype was counted between two and nine times. This rearrangement joins TRBV29-1 to TRBJ2-5; 13 bases fit TRBD2. V was pared by 7 bases and J by 5 bases, with 7 bases of the junction left unmatched. This CDR3 has 14 amino acids. The germline V gene encodes CDR1 SQVTM and CDR2 ANQGSEA. CDR3 amino acids: CSALGLAGAETQYF. The CDR3 DNA reads TGCAGCGCCCTCGGACTAGCGGGAGCTGAGACCCAGTACTTC. Variable domain in full (rest from reference TRBV29-1 and TRBJ2-5): SAVISQKPSRDICQRGTSLTIQCQVDSQVTMMFWYRQQPGQSLTLIATANQGSEATYESGFVIDKFPISRPNLTFSTLTVSNMSPEDSSIYLCSALGLAGAETQYFGPGTRLLVL.

CDR3 residues: CASSLSPLAGGPLYEQFF. In DNA, the CDR3 is TGTGCCAGCAGCTTAAGCCCTTTAGCGGGAGGGCCCCTGTATGAGCAGTTCTTC. The chain has TRBV7-2 and TRBJ2-1, with 11 bases lining up with TRBD2. The CDR3 is made up of 18 amino acids. V gave up 2 bases and J gave up 8 bases; unmatched junction bases: 14. Per the germline V gene, CDR1 is SGHTA and CDR2 is FQGNSA.

V is TRBV18 and J is TRBJ2-7; TRBD2 aligns across 8 bases. With V trimmed by 10 bases and J by 6 bases, 11 bases remained unmatched. Germline V lookup: CDR1 KGHSH, CDR2 LQKENI. The CDR3 sequence is 13 residues long. The CDR3 region is CATTYPGLVEQYF. The CDR3 DNA is TGTGCCACCACTTACCCGGGACTAGTCGAGCAGTACTTC.

This clonotype was detected ten times or more. The junction does not match germline at one end; this may be a read error. The rearrangement joins TRBV29-1 to TRBJ2-3; D possibly corresponds to TRBD2 (6 bases). CDR3 length equals 13 residues. Germline CDR1 SQVTM, CDR2 ANQGSEA. DNA for the CDR3: TGCAGCGTTGCAGGGCGGGGCACGGATACGCAGTATTTT. It encodes CSVAGRGTDTQYF.

The rearrangement joins TRBV9 to TRBJ1-2, with D maybe TRBD1 (6 bases). The V gene lost 3 bases and the J gene lost 7 bases, with 22 bases spanning the gap. CDR3 size: 16 residues. The germline V gene encodes CDR1 SGDLS and CDR2 YYNGEE. CDR3 nucleotide sequence: TGTGCCAGCAGCGCCGGAGGGGGTAATTTGGAATCTGGCTACACCTTC. It translates to CASSAGGGNLESGYTF.

The table lists this clonotype with a few counts. The genes are TRBV2 and TRBJ2-1; D is perhaps TRBD2 (7 bases). The CDR3 contains 16 residues. V dropped 4 bases and J dropped 4 bases, with 17 bases sitting between them. Germline CDR1 and CDR2: SNHLY and FYNNEI. CDR3 sequence reads: CASSGELRGPYNEQFF. The CDR3, as DNA: TGTGCCAGCAGTGGAGAACTGCGGGGGCCTTACAATGAGCAGTTCTTC.

The rearrangement uses TRBV6-2 or TRBV6-3 and TRBJ2-1; the D call may be TRBD1 or TRBD2 (5 bases each). CDR3 size: 14 residues. V lost 6 bases, J lost 3 bases, and 12 bases lay in between. Per the germline V gene, CDR1 is MNHEY and CDR2 is SVGEGT. The CDR3 loop is CASSRGEIYNEQFF. CDR3 nucleotides: TGTGCCAGCAGCCGAGGGGAGATCTACAATGAGCAGTTCTTC.

The rearrangement uses TRBV20-1 and TRBJ2-5; D is unclear. V was clipped by 2 bases and J by 1 base, with 17 bases between them. The CDR3 sequence is 16 residues long. Germline-derived CDR1 and CDR2 are DFQATT and SNEGSKA (reference sequence). Here the CDR3 reads CSARPCLQCIQETQYF. The CDR3 DNA reads TGCAGTGCTAGACCATGTCTACAGTGTATCCAAGAGACCCAGTACTTC.

This clonotype was observed at least ten times. The chain carries TRBV3-1 and TRBJ2-1, with 7 bases identical to TRBD2. V lost 1 base to trimming and J lost 2 bases; unmatched junction nucleotides: 5. Germline V gene data show CDR1 as LGHDT and CDR2 as YNNKEL (reference sequence). This CDR3 is built from 16 residues. CDR3 residues: CASSQGASGTYNEQFF. The CDR3 DNA is TGTGCCAGCAGCCAAGGGGCTAGCGGCACCTACAATGAGCAGTTCTTC.

CDR3 sequence (DNA): TGTGCCAGCATTGACTTCGGGCAAGCTCAGCATTTT. It yields the protein CASIDFGQAQHF. The chain uses TRBV28 and TRBJ1-5, with D unresolved. The CDR3 loop spans 12 amino acids. Germline values: CDR1 MDHEN, CDR2 SYDVKM. V lost 7 bases and J lost 13, with 17 bases in between.

The count of this clonotype is one. V and J are TRBV10-3 and TRBJ2-1; 8 bases are shared with TRBD2. The DNA end lines up better with TRBJ2-7; the J call may be wrong. CDR3 length: 12 residues. CDR1 is ENHRY, CDR2 SYGVKD, per germline. CDR3 residues: CAIISGNYEQYF. For the CDR3, the DNA is TGTGCCATCATTAGCGGGAACTACGAGCAGTACTTC.

This clonotype was seen a few times. The chain recombines TRBV3-1 with TRBJ1-2; TRBD1 matches 7 bases. The CDR3 is made up of 15 amino acids. Germline V gene sequence: CDR1 LGHDT, CDR2 YNNKEL (reference sequence). After removal of 4 bases from V and 2 bases from J, the junction contained 7 bases not matched to a gene. DNA of the CDR3: TGTGCCAGCAGCCGCAGACAGGGTCCCAACTATGGCTACACCTTC. It codes for CASSRRQGPNYGYTF.

This clonotype was detected only a few times. The gene calls are TRBV20-1 and TRBJ1-4; 8 bases match TRBD1. The germline CDR1 and CDR2 sequences are DFQATT and SNEGSKA (reference sequence). J lost 7 bases, V lost 6 bases, and 4 bases had no gene match. CDR3 length: 12 residues. Here the CDR3 DNA reads TGCAGTGCATACGGACAGGGTGAAAAACTGTTTTTT. This gives the protein CSAYGQGEKLFF.

This clonotype was seen only once. The chain uses TRBV5-1 and TRBJ2-7; D is perhaps TRBD2 (5 bases). The germline V gene has CDR1 SGHRS and CDR2 YFSETQ. The V gene lost 7 bases and the J gene lost 5 bases, with 13 bases spanning the gap. The CDR3 has 12 amino acids. This chain's CDR3 is CASPWTENEQYF. The CDR3 nucleotides are TGCGCCAGCCCCTGGACTGAAAACGAGCAGTACTTC.

This clonotype was picked up a small number of times. The J gene is TRBJ2-5, the V gene TRBV27; D might be TRBD2 (5 bases). Trimming cost V 0 bases and J 13 bases, with 15 bases left between them. Germline V gene data show CDR1 as MNHEY and CDR2 as SMNVEV (reference sequence). The CDR3 is made up of 13 amino acids. CDR3 DNA: TGTGCCAGCAGTTTATCGGGTGCTAGGCGGGCGTACTTC. It translates to CASSLSGARRAYF.

The V call is TRBV7-9, the J call TRBJ2-7; no clear D gene. The germline V and J ends were trimmed by 5 bases and 0 bases, with 11 bases remaining between them. The CDR3 contains 14 residues. Germline lookup yields CDR1 SEHNR and CDR2 FQNEAQ (reference sequence). The CDR3, as DNA: TGTGCCAGCAGCCCCCCCAGGAGCTCCTACGAGCAGTACTTC. Translating gives CASSPPRSSYEQYF.

The J gene is TRBJ1-1, the V gene TRBV7-3; unclear D gene. The V gene's germline CDR1 is SGHTA and CDR2 FQGTGA. The CDR3 has 15 residues. With 2 bases removed from V and 8 bases from J, the gap between germline ends came to 18 bases. The CDR3 nucleotides read TGTGCCAGCAGCTTAGGCCCCAGAGACTCGACGGAAGCTTTCTTT. It specifies CASSLGPRDSTEAFF.

The chain is built from TRBV4-1 and TRBJ2-3; TRBD2 is a possible D gene (6 bases). Trimming left V 4 bases short and J 2 bases short, with 13 bases between. Germline V lookup: CDR1 MGHRA, CDR2 YSYEKL. The CDR3 is 15 amino acids. CDR3 bases: TGCGCCAGCAGCCCGCACGGACTACCCACAGATACGCAGTATTTT. This translates into CASSPHGLPTDTQYF.